Described below is a single T cell receptor (beta chain) sequence and its context. Its antigen is undetermined. The sample is drawn from a study of OX40 agonist ivuxolimab in advanced cancers. Whole-study findings and limits: Mean expanded clone counts were higher in CD8+ than CD4+ T cells.

V was pared by 4 bases and J by 13 bases, with 7 bases of the junction left unmatched. The CDR3 has 14 residues. Per the germline V gene, CDR1 is SGHDT and CDR2 is YYEEEE. Here immunoSEQ multiplex PCR was the method, and the copy in TCRdb shows in-frame clones only, minus some. Among almost 70,000 clones, 89% were seen once, and the ten largest hold about 4%. The J gene is TRBJ1-6, the V gene TRBV5-6, with 11 nucleotides matching TRBD1. The receptor was isolated from an adult with an advanced solid tumor such as melanoma, head and neck, liver or kidney cancer. The sequenced sample was CD4+ or CD8+ T cells sorted from blood, obtained in a trial of the OX40 agonist ivuxolimab. The CDR3 nucleotides are TGTGCCAGCAGCGGCCGGGACAGGGGGACCCCCCTCCACTTT. This sequence encodes CASSGRDRGTPLHF.